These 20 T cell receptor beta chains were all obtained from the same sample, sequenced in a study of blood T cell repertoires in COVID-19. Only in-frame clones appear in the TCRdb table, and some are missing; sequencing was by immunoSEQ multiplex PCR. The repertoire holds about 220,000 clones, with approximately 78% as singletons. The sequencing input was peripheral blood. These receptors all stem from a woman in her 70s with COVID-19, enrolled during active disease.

CDR3 nucleotide sequence: TGTGCCACCAGTGCTAAGCGGGAGGCCACTTACAATGAGCAGTTCTTC. It yields the protein CATSAKREATYNEQFF. This chain uses TRBV24-1 with TRBJ2-1; 9 bases fit TRBD2. This CDR3 is 16 amino acids long. J lost 4 bases, V lost 5 bases, and 8 bases had no gene match. The germline CDR1 and CDR2 sequences are KGHDR and SFDVKD.

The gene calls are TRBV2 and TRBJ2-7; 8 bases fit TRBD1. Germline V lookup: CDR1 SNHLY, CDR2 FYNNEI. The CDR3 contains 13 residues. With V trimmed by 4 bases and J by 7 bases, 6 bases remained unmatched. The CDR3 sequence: CASSVQGAGEQYF. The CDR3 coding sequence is TGTGCCAGCAGTGTCCAGGGGGCAGGAGAGCAGTACTTC. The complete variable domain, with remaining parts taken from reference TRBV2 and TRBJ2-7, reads EPEVTQTPSHQVTQMGQEVILRCVPISNHLYFYWYRQILGQKVEFLVSFYNNEISEKSEIFDDQFSVERPDGSNFTLKIRSTKLEDSAMYFCASSVQGAGEQYFGPGTRLTVT.

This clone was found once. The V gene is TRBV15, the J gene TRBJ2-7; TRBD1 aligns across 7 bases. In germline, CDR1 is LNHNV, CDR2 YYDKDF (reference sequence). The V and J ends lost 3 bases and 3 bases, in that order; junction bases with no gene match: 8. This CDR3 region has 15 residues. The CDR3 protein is CATSRSGTDFYEQYF. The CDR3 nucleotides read TGTGCCACCAGCAGGTCCGGGACAGACTTCTACGAGCAGTACTTC.

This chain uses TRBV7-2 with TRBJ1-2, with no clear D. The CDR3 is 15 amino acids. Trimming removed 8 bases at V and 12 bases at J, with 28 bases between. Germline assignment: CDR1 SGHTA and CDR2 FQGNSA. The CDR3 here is CASLPKFPSSNYHTF. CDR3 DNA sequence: TGTGCCAGCCTCCCCAAATTCCCCAGTTCGAATTACCACACCTTC.

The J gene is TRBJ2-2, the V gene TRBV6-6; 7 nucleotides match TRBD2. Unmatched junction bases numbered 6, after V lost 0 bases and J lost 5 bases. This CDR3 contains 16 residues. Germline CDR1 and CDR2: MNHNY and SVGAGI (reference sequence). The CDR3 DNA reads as TGTGCCAGCAGTTACTCAGAAGCGGGACCTACCGGGGAGCTGTTTTTT. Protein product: CASSYSEAGPTGELFF.

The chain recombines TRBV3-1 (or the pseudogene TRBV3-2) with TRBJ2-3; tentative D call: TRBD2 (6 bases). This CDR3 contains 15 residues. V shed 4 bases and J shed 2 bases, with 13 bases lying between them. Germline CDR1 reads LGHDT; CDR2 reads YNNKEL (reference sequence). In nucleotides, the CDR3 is TGTGCCAGCAGCCTCTCTAGCGATCTCACAGATACGCAGTATTTT. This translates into CASSLSSDLTDTQYF.

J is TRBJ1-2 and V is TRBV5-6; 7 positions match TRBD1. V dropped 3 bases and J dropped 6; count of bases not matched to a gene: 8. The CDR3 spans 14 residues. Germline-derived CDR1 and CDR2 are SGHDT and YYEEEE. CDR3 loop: CASSSIDREHGYTF. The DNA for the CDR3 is TGTGCCAGCAGCTCCATCGACAGGGAGCATGGCTACACCTTC.

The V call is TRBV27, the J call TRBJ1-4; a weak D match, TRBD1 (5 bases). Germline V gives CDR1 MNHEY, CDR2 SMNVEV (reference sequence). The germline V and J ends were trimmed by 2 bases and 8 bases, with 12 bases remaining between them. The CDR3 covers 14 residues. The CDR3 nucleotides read TGTGCCAGCAGTTTAGGAGGGGCTTTCGAAAAACTGTTTTTT. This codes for CASSLGGAFEKLFF.

CDR3 residues: CASSPYSGISTDTQYF. The CDR3 coding sequence is TGTGCCAGCAGTCCCTATAGCGGGATTAGCACAGATACGCAGTATTTT. This sequence joins TRBV28 and TRBJ2-3; 8 bases match TRBD2. CDR3 size: 16 residues. CDR1 and CDR2 from the germline V gene are MDHEN and SYDVKM. V lost 5 bases to trimming and J lost 0 bases; unmatched junction nucleotides: 7.

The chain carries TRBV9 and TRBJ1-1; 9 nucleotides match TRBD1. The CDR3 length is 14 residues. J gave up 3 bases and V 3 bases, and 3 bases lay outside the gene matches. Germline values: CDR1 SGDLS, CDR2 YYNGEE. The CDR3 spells CASSAGQGYTEAFF. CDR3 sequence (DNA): TGTGCCAGCAGCGCGGGACAGGGCTACACTGAAGCTTTCTTT.

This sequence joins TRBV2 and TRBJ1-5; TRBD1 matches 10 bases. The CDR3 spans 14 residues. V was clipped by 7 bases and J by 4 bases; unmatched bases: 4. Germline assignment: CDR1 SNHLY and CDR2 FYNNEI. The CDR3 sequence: CASMGDRGNQPQHF. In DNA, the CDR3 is TGTGCCAGCATGGGGGACAGGGGAAATCAGCCCCAGCATTTT.

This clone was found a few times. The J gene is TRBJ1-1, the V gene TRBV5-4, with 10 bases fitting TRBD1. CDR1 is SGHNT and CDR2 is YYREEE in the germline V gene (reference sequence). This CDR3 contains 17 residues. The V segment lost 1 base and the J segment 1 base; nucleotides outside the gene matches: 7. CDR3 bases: TGTGCCAGCAGCTTGCCCCGGGACAGGGGACCGAACACTGAAGCTTTCTTT. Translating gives CASSLPRDRGPNTEAFF.

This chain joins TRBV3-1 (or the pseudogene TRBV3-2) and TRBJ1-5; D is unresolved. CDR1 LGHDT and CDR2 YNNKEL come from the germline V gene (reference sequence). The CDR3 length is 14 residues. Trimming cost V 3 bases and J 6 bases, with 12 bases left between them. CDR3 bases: TGTGCCAGCAGCCAGAGGAGAGCTGGTCAGCCCCAGCATTTT. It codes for CASSQRRAGQPQHF.

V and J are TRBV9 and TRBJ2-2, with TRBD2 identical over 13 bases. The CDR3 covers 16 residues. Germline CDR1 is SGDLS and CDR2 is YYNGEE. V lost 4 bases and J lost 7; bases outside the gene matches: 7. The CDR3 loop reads CASSSRTSGSGGELFF. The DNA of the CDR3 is TGTGCCAGCAGCAGCCGGACTAGCGGGAGCGGCGGGGAGCTGTTTTTT.

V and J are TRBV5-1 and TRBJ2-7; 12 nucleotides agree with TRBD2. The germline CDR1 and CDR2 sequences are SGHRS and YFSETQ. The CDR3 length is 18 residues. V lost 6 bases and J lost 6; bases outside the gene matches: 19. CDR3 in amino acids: CASKLNPSGRDPPGEQYF. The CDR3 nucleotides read TGCGCCAGCAAGCTAAACCCTAGCGGGAGGGATCCTCCCGGCGAGCAGTACTTC.

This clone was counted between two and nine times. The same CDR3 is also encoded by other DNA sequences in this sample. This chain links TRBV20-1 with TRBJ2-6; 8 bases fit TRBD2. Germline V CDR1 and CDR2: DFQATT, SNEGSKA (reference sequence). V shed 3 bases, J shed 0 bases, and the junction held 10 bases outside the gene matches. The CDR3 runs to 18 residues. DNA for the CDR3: TGCAGTGCTAGTAATCGCCTAGCGGGCAGCTCTGGGGCCAACGTCCTGACTTTC. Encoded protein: CSASNRLAGSSGANVLTF.

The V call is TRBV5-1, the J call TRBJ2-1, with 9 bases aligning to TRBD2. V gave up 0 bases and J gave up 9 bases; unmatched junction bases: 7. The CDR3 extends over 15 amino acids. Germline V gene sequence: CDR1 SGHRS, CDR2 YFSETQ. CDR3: CASSLAVGLAAEQFF. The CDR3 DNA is TGCGCCAGCAGCTTGGCCGTGGGACTAGCCGCTGAGCAGTTCTTC. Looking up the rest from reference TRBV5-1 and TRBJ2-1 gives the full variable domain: KAGVTQTPRYLIKTRGQQVTLSCSPISGHRSVSWYQQTPGQGLQFLFEYFSETQRNKGNFPGRFSGRQFSNSRSEMNVSTLELGDSALYLCASSLAVGLAAEQFFGPGTRLTVL.

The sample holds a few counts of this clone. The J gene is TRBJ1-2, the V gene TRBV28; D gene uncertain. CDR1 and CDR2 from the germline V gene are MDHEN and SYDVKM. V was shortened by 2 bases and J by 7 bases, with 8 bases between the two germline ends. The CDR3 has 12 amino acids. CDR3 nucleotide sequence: TGTGCCAGCAGTTTACGGACTGGTGGCTACACCTTC. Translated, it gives CASSLRTGGYTF.

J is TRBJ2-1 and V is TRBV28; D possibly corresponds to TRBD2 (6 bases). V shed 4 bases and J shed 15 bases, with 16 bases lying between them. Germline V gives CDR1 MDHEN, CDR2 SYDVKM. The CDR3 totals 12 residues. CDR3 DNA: TGTGCCAGCAGTTCCCTCGCGGTGGGGGGGTTCTTC. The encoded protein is CASSSLAVGGFF.

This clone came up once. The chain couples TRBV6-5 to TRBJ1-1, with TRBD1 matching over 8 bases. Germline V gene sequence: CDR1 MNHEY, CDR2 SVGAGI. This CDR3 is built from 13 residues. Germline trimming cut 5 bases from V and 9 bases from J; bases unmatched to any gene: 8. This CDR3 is CASSRNRGNKAFF. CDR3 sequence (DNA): TGTGCCAGCAGTAGGAACAGGGGGAATAAAGCTTTCTTT.